Described below is a single TCR beta chain sequence and its context. What this receptor recognizes is not known. One base away there is no much larger clone; base qualities are not given. This entry comes from a study of cytomegalovirus exposure and HLA in healthy donors (dated by TCRdb to about 2017). Context from the whole study: According to a later analysis, the 120 or so validation repertoires were produced on the same platform as the 680 or so repertoires of the first cohort. The study was designed to test whether signatures of past pathogen exposure could be identified by cataloging public T cell receptors. Along with the roughly 700-subject first cohort, a separate validation cohort of some 130 different subjects was used. To predict cytomegalovirus infection status, the study brought together high-throughput TCR immunosequencing, statistical association of individual TCRs with disease status, and machine learning.

Separate from the roughly 700-subject first cohort, the validation cohort of roughly 110 subjects was the group to which the donors belonged. Results and caveats for the whole study, not just this receptor: Across donors, most TCR sequences were observed very rarely, whereas some public TCRs were present in many individuals. A total of roughly 160 TCR beta chains were listed by the study as associated with cytomegalovirus. Subsequent analysis determined that TCRs grouped into clusters in the first cohort also showed a tendency toward co-occurrence across the 90 to 150 validation repertoires, and 85% to 95% of cluster scores exceeded 0. The authors suggested that the approach could potentially be generalized to other disease states and immunological phenotypes. Cytomegalovirus status was reported to be diagnosed by the classifier with high specificity and sensitivity in both the original and validation cohorts. In vitro tests confirmed that three of the cytomegalovirus-associated TCR beta chains recognize cytomegalovirus antigens. A later analysis lacked HLA typing for the validation cohort, so it scored co-occurrence in that cohort across all 110 or so repertoires.

The germline V gene provides CDR1 SGHDN and CDR2 FVKESK. V and J are trimmed by 0 bases and 2 bases, and the gene matches miss 5 bases of the junction. The CDR3 starts with the cysteine, ends with the phenylalanine, and has 17 residues. Kept here is only the CDR3 DNA, which spans 51 bases and is read in frame from base 1. The library relied on the immunoSEQ multiplex PCR assay. The source study handled its data this way. A statistical classification framework was built for diagnosing cytomegalovirus status from the catalog of TCR beta chain sequences. TCRdb retrieved this table from immuneACCESS and kept in-frame rearrangements only. Not all clones are present; in checked studies, unresolved V genes account for under half, and no reason is known for the remainder. That table is the source of V, J and clone size, and D and trimming were worked out from the DNA. This sample comprises 150,000 to 200,000 clones, around 86% of them detected only once. Approximately 2.4% of the sample is held by the ten biggest clonotypes.

The sample was PBMCs. The sequence is built from TRBV14 and TRBJ1-1, with 11 central nucleotides matching TRBD1. This TCR was recovered from a man in his late teens or twenties in good health and CMV-seropositive. Here is the DNA: TGTGCCAGCAGCCAAGATTCGGACAGGGGGCCCAACACTGAAGCTTTCTTT. This codes for CASSQDSDRGPNTEAFF.